This T cell receptor beta chain was identified during a study of T-cell reconstitution after alpha-beta-depleted transplantation in children (dated by TCRdb to the mid-2010s). About the investigation overall: Using TCR repertoire profiling, the study quantitatively followed how T-cell immune reconstitution unfolded in children after TCRalphabeta/CD19-depleted allogeneic hematopoietic cell transplantation.

The intended sense of this specimen's treatment or condition label: allogeneic hematopoietic cell transplantation with graft depleted of TCRalphabeta T cells and CD19 B cells. Transplant recipients were children who received TCRalphabeta/CD19-depleted allogeneic hematopoietic cell grafts. The cysteine opens and the phenylalanine closes a CDR3 of 14 amino acids. CDR3 DNA is the only sequence kept; it has 42 bases, read in frame from the first base. As encoded in the germline V gene (reference sequence), CDR1 is MNHEY while CDR2 is SMNVEV. The V end loses 5 bases and the J end loses 5 bases, and a stretch of 12 bases separates them. Here is what the overall study found, with its caveats: In some patients, the high TCRbeta diversity seen at day 60 was put down to recipient T cells and intrathymic progenitors that had survived conditioning. Hyperexpanded clone frequencies declined over subsequent months; after one year, T-cell counts and TCRbeta diversity were mostly attributed to newly produced T cells. Apparently early alphabetaT-cell count recovery about two months after transplant reportedly relied on only several hundred rapidly expanded clones derived from non-depleted graft cells.

There are many counts of this clonotype. Its antigen is unknown. No base qualities exist here, and no much larger clone lies one base off it. Library construction relied on PCR. The instrument was an Illumina HiSeq 2500. Molecular barcoding was employed in the preparation of TCR libraries, with unique molecular identifiers being used to normalize TCRbeta repertoire quantification. The public reads were reprocessed in TCRdb via fastp at Q25 and MiXCR, keeping in-frame beta chains. CDR3 protein duplicates are merged, each entry listing the most common genes and DNA. For this sample there are roughly 500,000 distinct CDR3 sequences; over 9.5% appear just once. The ten largest account for roughly 2% of the sample.

The source is a child aged 2 to 10 with inherited bone marrow failure, due to receive a stem cell transplant. The starting material was PBMCs, obtained before TCRalphabeta/CD19-depleted stem cell transplant. This sequence uses TRBV27 and TRBJ2-2; there is no confident call for the D gene. For the CDR3, the sequence is CASSLLLGTGELFF. The DNA is as follows: TGTGCCAGCAGTCTCCTCCTTGGGACCGGGGAGCTGTTTTTT.